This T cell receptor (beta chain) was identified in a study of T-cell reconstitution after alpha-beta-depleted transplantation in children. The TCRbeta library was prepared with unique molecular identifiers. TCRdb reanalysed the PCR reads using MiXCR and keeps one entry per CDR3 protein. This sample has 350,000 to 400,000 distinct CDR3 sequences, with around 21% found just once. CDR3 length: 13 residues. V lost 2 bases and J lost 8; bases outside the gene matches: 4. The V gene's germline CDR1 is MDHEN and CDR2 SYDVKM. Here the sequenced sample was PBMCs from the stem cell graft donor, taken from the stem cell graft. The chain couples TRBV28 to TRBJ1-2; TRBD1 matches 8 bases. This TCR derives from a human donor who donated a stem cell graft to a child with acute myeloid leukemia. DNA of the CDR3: TGTGCCAGCAGTTTAAGCAGGGGGCGAGGCTACACCTTC. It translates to CASSLSRGRGYTF.